The 4 T cell receptor beta chains given below trace back to one sample, sequenced in a study of Graves' ophthalmopathy and Graves' hyperthyroidism (dated by TCRdb to the late 2010s). The run used an Illumina HiSeq 2000. TCR beta CDR3 regions were amplified from RNA transcripts for repertoire sequencing. The first round of RT-PCR was done with HTBI primers and the Qiagen OneStep RT-PCR kit, and was followed by a second round of multiplex PCR, then size selection and purification. TCRdb trimmed public reads at Q25 via fastp, called clones via MiXCR and kept in-frame beta chains. Identical CDR3 proteins give one entry, which carries the most common genes and DNA. This sample has more than 300,000 distinct CDR3 sequences in its table, and 15% of those were observed once. 7% of the sample goes to the ten largest clones. What was sequenced was peripheral blood. These receptors all come from a woman between 18 and 29 years old with stable Graves' hyperthyroidism. Donor details come from another sample of the same person, matched by shared clones.

This clonotype was seen repeatedly, ten times or more. V is TRBV20-1 and J is TRBJ2-5; 9 bases are shared with TRBD1. Germline values: CDR1 DFQATT, CDR2 SNEGSKA (reference sequence). The CDR3 is 14 amino acids. Unmatched junction bases numbered 9, after V lost 5 bases and J lost 5 bases. The CDR3: CSARPGTGRETQYF. In DNA form, the CDR3 reads TGCAGTGCTCGCCCCGGGACAGGGAGGGAGACCCAGTACTTC.

There are many counts of this clonotype. The rearrangement uses TRBV12-3 or TRBV12-4 and TRBJ1-1; 8 positions agree with TRBD1. Trimming cost V 6 bases and J 2 bases; bases outside gene matches: 5. The CDR3 extends over 14 amino acids. The CDR3 sequence is CASSYTGGNTEAFF. The DNA for the CDR3 is TGTGCCAGCAGCTATACAGGGGGTAACACTGAAGCTTTCTTT.

In its sample, this clonotype was seen many times. This chain connects TRBV20-1 to TRBJ2-7; D not certain. The CDR3 sequence is 12 residues long. V dropped 4 bases and J dropped 4 bases, with 11 bases sitting between them. Germline lookup yields CDR1 DFQATT and CDR2 SNEGSKA (reference sequence). The CDR3 region has the DNA TGCAGTGCTATTGGTAGCTGGTACGAGCAGTACTTC. It codes for CSAIGSWYEQYF.

This clonotype was seen at least ten times. The chain recombines TRBV20-1 with TRBJ2-7, with TRBD1 matching over 7 bases. The CDR3 consists of 18 residues. Germline CDR1 is DFQATT and CDR2 is SNEGSKA (reference sequence). J gave up 0 bases and V 4 bases, and 18 bases lay outside the gene matches. DNA of the CDR3: TGCAGTGCTATGAATCGCGCCCCCGGGACAGTTAGCTCCTACGAGCAGTACTTC. Translated: CSAMNRAPGTVSSYEQYF.